The clone carrying this T cell receptor beta chain was picked up many times. Thyroid surgery was performed in patients who had received no treatment beforehand. These data come from a study of metastatic and nonmetastatic thyroid tumors. About the study: Repertoires from blood and tumor or nodule tissue of malignant and benign thyroid patients were compared.

Via MiXCR, TCRdb re-called the PCR reads. Among 35,000 to 50,000 clones listed, roughly a sixth were seen once. From germline, CDR1 is SGHTA and CDR2 FQGNSA. V was trimmed by 1 base and J by 3 bases, leaving 7 bases between them. The CDR3 runs 14 residues. Sequencing used tumor tissue. The TCR was taken from a female donor with papillary thyroid cancer or a benign thyroid nodule (not recorded which). Some clones in this sample may be carry-over from other donors' samples. The chain carries TRBV7-2 and TRBJ1-5, with D unclear. In DNA form, the CDR3 reads TGTGCCAGCAGCTTAGGGCCCGTCAATCAGCCCCAGCATTTT. Its translation is CASSLGPVNQPQHF.